Each of the 30 T cell receptor beta chains below was sequenced from the same sample in a study of CD8 T cells in ankylosing spondylitis (dated by TCRdb to about 2017). Libraries came from 5' RACE. Sequenced using an Illumina HiSeq 2500. Starting from the raw public reads, TCRdb applied fastp trimming at Q25, assembled clones with MiXCR and retained in-frame beta chains. Rows with a matching CDR3 protein are joined into one entry that keeps the most common DNA and genes. The sample contains approximately 42,000 distinct CDR3 sequences, under 5% of them found a single time. Of the sample, 4% to 4.5% is held by the ten largest clones. The sample comprised blood, either unsorted or a sorted T cell fraction (not recorded which). All receptors come from a female donor with ankylosing spondylitis or in good health (not recorded which).

This clonotype is medium-sized in the sample. The rearrangement joins TRBV9 to TRBJ1-2, with D hard to call. This CDR3 comprises 13 residues. V gave up 0 bases and J gave up 2 bases, with 5 bases separating them. Per germline, CDR1 SGDLS and CDR2 YYNGEE. CDR3 coding DNA: TGTGCCAGCAGCGTAGCGACAAACTATGGCTACACCTTC. Protein product: CASSVATNYGYTF. Full variable domain (missing parts from reference TRBV9 and TRBJ1-2): DSGVTQTPKHLITATGQRVTLRCSPRSGDLSVYWYQQSLDQGLQFLIQYYNGEERAKGNILERFSAQQFPDLHSELNLSSLELGDSALYFCASSVATNYGYTFGSGTRLTVV.

This clonotype was found a few times. The CDR3 loop is CASSVAGVGTSPLHF. DNA of the CDR3: TGTGCCAGCAGCGTAGCCGGGGTGGGAACCTCACCCCTCCACTTT. This chain links TRBV9 with TRBJ1-6; D is uncertain. Germline assignment: CDR1 SGDLS and CDR2 YYNGEE. The CDR3 length is 15 residues. Trimming removed 0 bases at V and 10 bases at J, with 14 bases between.

This clonotype has ten or more counts. V gene TRBV9 combines with J gene TRBJ2-1; D is ambiguous. The V end was cut by 3 bases, the J end by 7 bases, with 14 bases between. The CDR3 is made up of 14 amino acids. Germline V gene data show CDR1 as SGDLS and CDR2 as YYNGEE. CDR3 sequence: CASSALGLRNEQFF. CDR3 DNA: TGTGCCAGCAGCGCCCTCGGGCTTCGGAATGAGCAGTTCTTC.

This clonotype was observed at least ten times. V and J are TRBV9 and TRBJ1-1; 12 nucleotides line up with TRBD1. J lost 3 bases, V lost 6 bases, and 9 bases had no gene match. This CDR3 region has 16 residues. Germline CDR1 SGDLS, CDR2 YYNGEE. The DNA of the CDR3 is TGTGCCAGCACCCCCGGGACAGGGGGCGGGTACACTGAAGCTTTCTTT. Protein: CASTPGTGGGYTEAFF.

This clonotype was counted at least ten times. The chain employs TRBV9 and TRBJ1-2; D is perhaps TRBD1 (5 bases). The CDR3 length is 14 residues. V was trimmed by 0 bases and J by 8 bases, leaving 14 bases between them. Looked up from germline, CDR1 is SGDLS and CDR2 is YYNGEE. CDR3 sequence reads: CASSVESGVGGYTF. Written as DNA, the CDR3 is TGTGCCAGCAGCGTAGAATCGGGGGTAGGAGGCTACACCTTC.

This clonotype has a count of ten or more. The chain combines TRBV9 with TRBJ2-3, with unresolved D. Trimming left V 3 bases short and J 4 bases short, with 12 bases between. CDR3 size: 14 residues. Germline CDR1 SGDLS, CDR2 YYNGEE. CDR3 bases: TGTGCCAGCAGCGACAGCCCGGTTGCAGATACGCAGTATTTT. Translating it yields CASSDSPVADTQYF.

This clonotype occurred many times. V gene TRBV9 combines with J gene TRBJ1-1, with D tentatively TRBD1 (5 bases). Germline V gene data show CDR1 as SGDLS and CDR2 as YYNGEE. The CDR3 runs to 14 residues. The V end lost 0 bases, the J end lost 4 bases, and 10 bases lay between the germline ends. Here the CDR3 DNA reads TGTGCCAGCAGCGTAGAGGTGAGGGGCACTGAAGCTTTCTTT. Translating gives CASSVEVRGTEAFF.

This clonotype was found many times. The V gene is TRBV9, the J gene TRBJ1-4, with D perhaps TRBD1 (5 bases). The V end lost 0 bases, the J end lost 3 bases, and 9 bases lay between the germline ends. Per germline, CDR1 SGDLS and CDR2 YYNGEE. CDR3 size: 15 residues. CDR3 sequence reads: CASSVGGAPNEKLFF. The CDR3 DNA reads TGTGCCAGCAGCGTAGGAGGGGCCCCTAATGAAAAACTGTTTTTT.

This clonotype has ten or more counts. This sequence joins TRBV9 and TRBJ2-1; D is possibly TRBD2 (7 bases). This CDR3 is 15 amino acids long. Germline assignment: CDR1 SGDLS and CDR2 YYNGEE. V lost 5 bases and J 2 bases, leaving 14 bases between the germline ends. The CDR3: CASSQGRGTYNEQFF. In DNA, the CDR3 is TGTGCCAGCAGTCAGGGGCGGGGGACCTACAATGAGCAGTTCTTC.

This clonotype appeared many times. The J gene is TRBJ1-2, the V gene TRBV9; D might be TRBD1 (6 bases). Germline values: CDR1 SGDLS, CDR2 YYNGEE. This CDR3 comprises 15 residues. Trimming pared 0 bases from V and 4 bases from J, leaving 13 bases between. CDR3 DNA: TGTGCCAGCAGCGTAGGGCCGGACAGCCCCTATGGCTACACCTTC. Its translation is CASSVGPDSPYGYTF.

The sample holds many counts of this clonotype. The chain joins TRBV9 to TRBJ2-5; TRBD2 matches 9 bases. This CDR3 has 19 amino acids. V trimming: 4 bases; J trimming: 2 bases; junction bases outside the gene matches: 18. Germline CDR1 SGDLS, CDR2 YYNGEE. CDR3 region: CASSPSYGGIAGVQETQYF. The CDR3 DNA reads as TGTGCCAGCAGCCCCTCGTATGGGGGAATAGCGGGGGTTCAAGAGACCCAGTACTTC.

This clonotype was observed at least ten times. The chain employs TRBV9 and TRBJ2-1, with TRBD1 matching 8 bases. This CDR3 is built from 15 residues. V lost 4 bases, J lost 6 bases, and 9 bases stayed unmatched. The germline gives CDR1 SGDLS, CDR2 YYNGEE. CDR3 DNA sequence: TGTGCCAGCAGCCGTATGTTGGACAGGGTCAATGAGCAGTTCTTC. Encoded protein: CASSRMLDRVNEQFF.

This clonotype was found many times. The chain is built from TRBV9 and TRBJ1-3; unclear D gene. The CDR3 runs to 17 residues. Between the trimmed V and J ends, which lost 0 bases and 0 bases, there was a span of 13 bases. The germline CDR1 and CDR2 sequences are SGDLS and YYNGEE. The CDR3 loop reads CASSVGQASRSGNTIYF. The CDR3 bases are TGTGCCAGCAGCGTAGGGCAGGCAAGTCGCTCTGGAAACACCATATATTTT.

This clonotype was seen at least ten times. CDR3 DNA: TGTGCCAGCAGCGTAATGGCGGGGGGATACAATGAGCAGTTCTTC. Its translation is CASSVMAGGYNEQFF. The rearrangement joins TRBV9 to TRBJ2-1, with 8 bases fitting TRBD2. The CDR3 is 15 amino acids. CDR1 is SGDLS, CDR2 YYNGEE, per germline. The ends lost 1 base at V and 4 bases at J; junction bases unmatched: 4. The whole variable domain, remainder taken from reference TRBV9 and TRBJ2-1, is DSGVTQTPKHLITATGQRVTLRCSPRSGDLSVYWYQQSLDQGLQFLIQYYNGEERAKGNILERFSAQQFPDLHSELNLSSLELGDSALYFCASSVMAGGYNEQFFGPGTRLTVL.

This clonotype has at least ten counts. V usage is TRBV9 and J usage is TRBJ1-1; 7 bases match TRBD1. Trimming removed 3 bases from V and 3 bases from J; junction bases left unmatched: 2. CDR1 SGDLS and CDR2 YYNGEE come from the germline V gene. The CDR3 runs 13 residues. In DNA form, the CDR3 reads TGTGCCAGCAGCGGCGACAGGGACACTGAAGCTTTCTTT. Amino acids: CASSGDRDTEAFF.

At least ten counts were recorded for this clonotype. The chain has TRBV9 and TRBJ2-2; a weak D match, TRBD1 (6 bases). The CDR3 contains 15 residues. V gave up 2 bases and J gave up 6 bases, with 14 bases separating them. Germline assignment: CDR1 SGDLS and CDR2 YYNGEE. In DNA, the CDR3 is TGTGCCAGCAGCGTCGGGACATCTAATTCCGGGGAGCTGTTTTTT. Its translation: CASSVGTSNSGELFF.

This clonotype occurred many times. This chain connects TRBV9 to TRBJ2-2; the match to TRBD1 covers 8 bases. Germline V CDR1 and CDR2: SGDLS, YYNGEE. The junction had 4 bases not matched to a gene; V was cut back by 0 bases and J by 3 bases. The CDR3 totals 16 residues. The CDR3 nucleotides read TGTGCCAGCAGCGTAGCGACAGGGGTCGACACCGGGGAGCTGTTTTTT. Its protein is CASSVATGVDTGELFF.

Ten or more counts support this clonotype. The chain combines TRBV9 with TRBJ2-3; D is uncertain. V gave up 0 bases and J gave up 5 bases, with 7 bases separating them. The CDR3 covers 13 residues. The V gene's germline CDR1 is SGDLS and CDR2 YYNGEE. DNA for the CDR3: TGTGCCAGCAGCGTAGATAGAGAAGATACGCAGTATTTT. It specifies CASSVDREDTQYF. The variable domain in full, completed from reference TRBV9 and TRBJ2-3, reads DSGVTQTPKHLITATGQRVTLRCSPRSGDLSVYWYQQSLDQGLQFLIQYYNGEERAKGNILERFSAQQFPDLHSELNLSSLELGDSALYFCASSVDREDTQYFGPGTRLTVL.

This clonotype has a count of ten or more. The genes are TRBV9 and TRBJ2-3; D gene ambiguous. Germline V lookup: CDR1 SGDLS, CDR2 YYNGEE. Trimming removed 4 bases at V and 2 bases at J, with 14 bases between. The CDR3 has 15 amino acids. The CDR3, as DNA: TGTGCCAGCAGCACTCTCGCCGCCCCCACAGATACGCAGTATTTT. The encoded protein is CASSTLAAPTDTQYF.

This clonotype occurred many times. The chain combines TRBV9 with TRBJ2-5, with 12 bases that match TRBD2. The CDR3 runs to 15 residues. The germline V gene encodes CDR1 SGDLS and CDR2 YYNGEE. V was pared by 5 bases and J by 2 bases, with 4 bases of the junction left unmatched. The CDR3 spells CASSRLAGGQETQYF. DNA for the CDR3: TGTGCCAGCAGTCGGCTAGCGGGGGGGCAAGAGACCCAGTACTTC.

This clonotype has at least ten counts. V is TRBV9 and J is TRBJ1-1; D perhaps matches TRBD1 (5 bases). Germline loops: CDR1 SGDLS, CDR2 YYNGEE. The CDR3 length is 17 residues. V shed 5 bases and J shed 2 bases, with 22 bases lying between them. As DNA, the CDR3 is TGTGCCAGCAGTCTTCTAAGCCCTGACAGAAAAAACACTGAAGCTTTCTTT. This sequence encodes CASSLLSPDRKNTEAFF.

The table lists this clonotype with many counts. The chain employs TRBV3-1 and TRBJ2-1, with 7 positions matching TRBD2. Trimming cost V 4 bases and J 1 base; bases outside gene matches: 13. Germline assignment: CDR1 LGHDT and CDR2 YNNKEL (reference sequence). The CDR3 is 18 residues long. CDR3: CASSRPSPERGSYNEQFF. In nucleotides, the CDR3 is TGTGCCAGCAGCCGACCTTCTCCCGAGCGGGGTTCCTACAATGAGCAGTTCTTC.

With regard to this clonotype: Germline is not matched at one junction end, which may reflect a read error. The chain employs TRBV9 and TRBJ2-3, with 9 nucleotides matching TRBD2. CDR3 length: 15 amino acids. Germline CDR1 SGDLS, CDR2 YYNGEE. The CDR3 nucleotides are TGTGCCAGCAGCTTTAGCGGGGGCCACACAGATACGCAGTATTTC. Protein: CASSFSGGHTDTQYF.

At least ten counts were recorded for this clonotype. CDR3 protein: CASSVGQGEYAEQFF. The CDR3 DNA reads TGTGCCAGCAGCGTAGGGCAGGGAGAATACGCTGAGCAGTTCTTC. The J gene is TRBJ2-1, the V gene TRBV9; D could derive from TRBD1 or TRBD2 (5 bases each). The CDR3 has 15 amino acids. Germline values: CDR1 SGDLS, CDR2 YYNGEE. Trimming removed 0 bases from V and 9 bases from J, with 16 bases in between. Combining the CDR3 with reference TRBV9 and TRBJ2-1 gives the whole variable domain DSGVTQTPKHLITATGQRVTLRCSPRSGDLSVYWYQQSLDQGLQFLIQYYNGEERAKGNILERFSAQQFPDLHSELNLSSLELGDSALYFCASSVGQGEYAEQFFGPGTRLTVL.

The CDR3 bases are TGTGCCAGCAGCGTAGTGGATTTGGGGACAGATACGCAGTATTTT. Protein: CASSVVDLGTDTQYF. V gene TRBV9 combines with J gene TRBJ2-3; D not certain. V was cut by 0 bases and J by 3 bases, with 11 bases left in between. Germline V gene sequence: CDR1 SGDLS, CDR2 YYNGEE. The CDR3 runs 15 residues.

This clonotype occurred many times. The CDR3 bases are TGTGCCAGCAGCGTAGATGGCGGGGCCGACGCCCAGTACTTC. Protein product: CASSVDGGADAQYF. The V and J genes are TRBV9 and TRBJ2-5; tentative D call: TRBD2 (6 bases). The CDR3 length is 14 residues. Germline V gene data show CDR1 as SGDLS and CDR2 as YYNGEE. Trimming took 0 bases from V and 9 from J, leaving 15 bases between them.

This clonotype was observed many times. The chain joins TRBV9 to TRBJ1-3, with a possible D match to TRBD1 (6 bases). The ends were cut back, 3 bases at V and 3 bases at J, with 28 bases in the middle. The germline gives CDR1 SGDLS, CDR2 YYNGEE. This CDR3 has 20 amino acids. The CDR3 sequence is CASSAGGVFGTGHFGNTIYF. The CDR3 nucleotides read TGTGCCAGCAGCGCCGGGGGAGTCTTTGGAACAGGGCACTTTGGAAACACCATATATTTT.

This clonotype has a count of ten or more. The rearrangement links TRBV9 to TRBJ2-7; 12 positions agree with TRBD2. Losses at the gene ends were 3 bases for V and 2 bases for J; bases not matched to a gene: 3. The CDR3 is made up of 15 amino acids. Looked up from germline, CDR1 is SGDLS and CDR2 is YYNGEE. The CDR3 DNA follows: TGTGCCAGCAGCGCCGGACTAGCGGGGCCCTACGAGCAGTACTTC. Amino acids: CASSAGLAGPYEQYF.

This clonotype was picked up many times. The V and J genes are TRBV9 and TRBJ2-3; D gene ambiguous. CDR3 length: 15 amino acids. Germline values: CDR1 SGDLS, CDR2 YYNGEE. Trimming pared 0 bases from V and 5 bases from J, leaving 13 bases between. This CDR3 is CASSVDINKGDTQYF. CDR3 nucleotide sequence: TGTGCCAGCAGCGTAGACATCAATAAGGGAGATACGCAGTATTTT. Based on the CDR3 plus reference TRBV9 and TRBJ2-3, the full variable domain is DSGVTQTPKHLITATGQRVTLRCSPRSGDLSVYWYQQSLDQGLQFLIQYYNGEERAKGNILERFSAQQFPDLHSELNLSSLELGDSALYFCASSVDINKGDTQYFGPGTRLTVL.

The chain couples TRBV9 to TRBJ2-7; TRBD2 agrees at 9 bases. This CDR3 comprises 16 residues. V shed 0 bases and J 2 bases; nucleotides not matched to a gene: 6. The germline V gene has CDR1 SGDLS and CDR2 YYNGEE. This chain's CDR3 is CASSVGLAGPTYEQYF. In DNA form, the CDR3 reads TGTGCCAGCAGCGTAGGTCTAGCGGGGCCAACCTACGAGCAGTACTTC. The variable domain in full, with the rest retrieved from reference TRBV9 and TRBJ2-7, is DSGVTQTPKHLITATGQRVTLRCSPRSGDLSVYWYQQSLDQGLQFLIQYYNGEERAKGNILERFSAQQFPDLHSELNLSSLELGDSALYFCASSVGLAGPTYEQYFGPGTRLTVT.